The 19 T cell receptor beta chains in this list originate from one sample, sequenced in a study of T-cell memory formation after mild COVID-19. A single record per CDR3 protein comes from TCRdb applying MiXCR to the 5' RACE reads. Of 90,000 to 120,000 distinct CDR3 sequences listed, roughly 19% were seen once; the top ten hold less than 6%. Sequenced: PBMCs or a T cell subset sorted from them (not recorded which). These receptors were obtained from a man younger than 35 who had mild COVID-19 (a few samples of this study predate the infection). Cell type and time point are not known.

V and J are TRBV7-6 and TRBJ2-7; the D is unclear. The CDR3 has 14 residues. Trimming pared 5 bases from V and 5 bases from J, leaving 16 bases between. Germline-derived CDR1 and CDR2 are SGHVS and FNYEAQ. The CDR3 DNA sequence: TGTGCCAGCAGCCCCGGTCGGGTCGGCCACGAGCAGTACGTC. It is translated as CASSPGRVGHEQYV.

The chain has TRBV4-3 and TRBJ1-2; D unresolved. The germline V gene has CDR1 LGHNA and CDR2 YSLEER. V gave up 4 bases and J gave up 2 bases, with 11 bases separating them. The CDR3 is 14 amino acids. The CDR3 sequence: CASSRGGGNYGYTF. Written as DNA, the CDR3 is TGCGCCAGCAGCCGGGGAGGTGGAAACTATGGCTACACCTTC.

This clonotype was seen only a few times. The CDR3 is CASSDLADTQYF. The DNA of the CDR3 is TGTGCCAGCAGCGACTTGGCAGATACGCAGTATTTT. The rearrangement joins TRBV6-2 or TRBV6-3 to TRBJ2-3; D gene uncertain. This CDR3 contains 12 residues. V lost 6 bases to trimming and J lost 4 bases, with 8 bases between them. CDR1 and CDR2 from the germline V gene are MNHEY and SVGEGT.

A few counts support this clonotype. The chain has TRBV5-6 and TRBJ2-1; D is perhaps TRBD2 (7 bases). Germline V gives CDR1 SGHDT, CDR2 YYEEEE. The CDR3 loop spans 17 amino acids. Trimming shortened V by 0 bases and J by 4 bases, and 17 bases separated the two germline ends. CDR3 region: CASSLGGGVRTYNEQFF. The CDR3 DNA sequence: TGTGCCAGCAGCTTGGGGGGGGGCGTGCGTACTTACAATGAGCAGTTCTTC.

This clonotype was recorded a few times. The V gene is TRBV7-3, the J gene TRBJ2-5, with 9 bases fitting TRBD2. Germline CDR1 reads SGHTA; CDR2 reads FQGTGA. The CDR3 runs to 15 residues. The V and J ends lost 8 bases and 5 bases, in that order; junction bases with no gene match: 12. The CDR3 DNA reads as TGTGCCAGCCAGTTGTCGGCGGGGGGGACGGAGACCCAGTACTTC. Residues: CASQLSAGGTETQYF.

The chain uses TRBV12-3 or TRBV12-4 and TRBJ1-6; D remains ambiguous. Trimming left V 2 bases short and J 10 bases short, with 12 bases between. CDR3 size: 14 residues. The CDR3: CASSLMQLGSPLHF. The CDR3 DNA reads as TGTGCCAGCAGTTTAATGCAACTTGGGTCACCCCTCCACTTT.

This sequence joins TRBV20-1 and TRBJ2-5; 8 positions agree with TRBD2. Looked up from germline, CDR1 is DFQATT and CDR2 is SNEGSKA (reference sequence). The CDR3 totals 16 residues. V shed 0 bases and J 2 bases; nucleotides not matched to a gene: 8. The CDR3 is CSARDLPSGHQETQYF. CDR3 in DNA: TGCAGTGCTAGAGATCTGCCTAGCGGGCATCAAGAGACCCAGTACTTC.

As DNA, the CDR3 is TGTGCCAGCAGTTTAAGGGCCGGGCAGGGGGCCACAGATACGCAGTATTTT. This translates into CASSLRAGQGATDTQYF. This rearrangement joins TRBV12-3 or TRBV12-4 to TRBJ2-3, with 8 bases that match TRBD1. V was clipped by 2 bases and J by 2 bases; unmatched bases: 9. The CDR3 length is 17 residues.

The V call is TRBV20-1, the J call TRBJ2-7, with TRBD1 matching over 8 bases. The germline V gene has CDR1 DFQATT and CDR2 SNEGSKA (reference sequence). The CDR3 length is 17 residues. V gave up 5 bases and J gave up 0 bases; unmatched junction bases: 15. This CDR3 is CSASGQATLRSSYEQYF. CDR3 DNA: TGCAGTGCTTCGGGACAGGCGACACTAAGAAGCTCCTACGAGCAGTACTTC.

This clonotype was found a few times. The chain joins TRBV7-2 to TRBJ2-5, with D possibly being TRBD1 (5 bases). CDR1 and CDR2 from the germline V gene are SGHTA and FQGNSA. CDR3 length: 13 amino acids. The ends were cut back, 4 bases at V and 5 bases at J, with 11 bases in the middle. CDR3 residues: CASSSNKGETQYF. The CDR3 nucleotides read TGTGCCAGCAGCTCGAACAAGGGGGAGACCCAGTACTTC.

At least ten counts were recorded for this clonotype. J is TRBJ2-1 and V is TRBV28; 7 bases match TRBD1. CDR1 is MDHEN, CDR2 SYDVKM, per germline. The ends lost 5 bases at V and 10 bases at J; junction bases unmatched: 11. This CDR3 spans 14 amino acids. The CDR3 sequence is CASSPPRTGKEQFF. As DNA, the CDR3 is TGTGCCAGCAGTCCCCCTCGGACAGGAAAGGAGCAGTTCTTC.

This clonotype was counted many times. The gene calls are TRBV5-1 and TRBJ2-7; 10 nucleotides line up with TRBD1. Germline lookup yields CDR1 SGHRS and CDR2 YFSETQ. The J segment lost 2 bases and the V segment lost 4 bases, leaving 6 bases of the junction unmatched. The CDR3 length is 15 residues. CDR3 DNA: TGCGCCAGCAGCCCGTTGACAGGGGGCACCTACGAGCAGTACTTC. It is translated as CASSPLTGGTYEQYF.

In this sample, this clonotype turned up a few times. The chain has TRBV3-1 and TRBJ2-7; D tentatively reads TRBD1 or TRBD2 (5 bases each). CDR1 is LGHDT, CDR2 YNNKEL, per germline (reference sequence). Trimming took off 1 base at V and 2 bases at J, with 9 bases between the two ends. The CDR3 has 14 amino acids. CDR3 sequence: CASSQVTAAYEQYF. The CDR3, as DNA: TGTGCCAGCAGCCAAGTGACAGCGGCCTACGAGCAGTACTTC.

The J gene is TRBJ2-6, the V gene TRBV2; D is ambiguous. CDR3 size: 14 residues. CDR1 and CDR2 from the germline V gene are SNHLY and FYNNEI. Between the trimmed V and J ends, which lost 4 bases and 0 bases, there was a span of 4 bases. The CDR3, as DNA: TGTGCCAGCAGTGGGCCCTCTGGGGCCAACGTCCTGACTTTC. It codes for CASSGPSGANVLTF.

The table lists this clonotype with a few counts. V is TRBV12-3 or TRBV12-4 and J is TRBJ2-2; the match to TRBD1 covers 7 bases. The CDR3 runs to 14 residues. The V gene end was trimmed by 8 bases and the J gene end by 5 bases; junction bases not matched to a gene: 8. The DNA of the CDR3 is TGTGCCAGCCGCCAGACAGGGCAAACCGGGGAGCTGTTTTTT. Translating it yields CASRQTGQTGELFF.

This rearrangement joins TRBV20-1 to TRBJ1-1; D is unresolved. The V and J ends lost 6 bases and 0 bases respectively, with 23 bases between them. Germline-derived CDR1 and CDR2 are DFQATT and SNEGSKA (reference sequence). The CDR3 spans 17 residues. CDR3 DNA sequence: TGCAGTGCGAGAAGTTTTTTTCGGGGTAATTTGAACACTGAAGCTTTCTTT. Protein: CSARSFFRGNLNTEAFF.

The chain joins TRBV20-1 to TRBJ2-1; TRBD2 aligns across 7 bases. This CDR3 comprises 12 residues. Germline trimming cut 3 bases from V and 4 bases from J; bases unmatched to any gene: 0. Germline CDR1 reads DFQATT; CDR2 reads SNEGSKA (reference sequence). The CDR3 here is CSARRGYNEQFF. The CDR3 nucleotides are TGCAGTGCTAGGCGGGGGTACAATGAGCAGTTCTTC.

In this sample, this clonotype turned up many times. The chain couples TRBV5-1 to TRBJ2-5, with D perhaps matching TRBD1 or TRBD2 (6 bases each). V was cut by 6 bases and J by 5 bases, with 20 bases left in between. CDR1 and CDR2 (germline): SGHRS, YFSETQ. This CDR3 comprises 15 residues. CDR3 sequence reads: CASTLLGGSMETQYF. The CDR3 DNA reads as TGCGCCAGCACGCTACTGGGGGGCTCCATGGAGACCCAGTACTTC.

This clonotype was detected only a few times. V and J are TRBV27 and TRBJ2-3, with 10 bases lining up with TRBD2. The CDR3 sequence is 16 residues long. CDR1 is MNHEY, CDR2 SMNVEV, per germline (reference sequence). J gave up 0 bases and V 6 bases, and 6 bases lay outside the gene matches. In DNA form, the CDR3 reads TGTGCCAGCAGAGGACTAGCGGCGCTGAGCACAGATACGCAGTATTTT. Its translation is CASRGLAALSTDTQYF.